This T cell receptor beta chain was documented in a study of T cells in Graves' hyperthyroidism and ophthalmopathy (dated by TCRdb to the late 2010s). Broadly, across the study: Peripheral blood samples were taken at initial diagnosis, before any treatment was given. To identify TCR V-J signatures that set the groups apart, the researchers used a discovery cohort of more than 95 patients, made up of about 44 with Graves' ophthalmopathy and some 56 with stable Graves' hyperthyroidism. An independent validation cohort of around 19 hyperthyroidism patients and about 16 patients who later progressed to ophthalmopathy tested prospective prediction of ophthalmopathy. The approximately 98 discovery patients were randomly divided into training and test sets at a 7:3 ratio. In about six Graves' hyperthyroidism patients, the study also compared T-cell repertoires from thyroid tissue with T-cell repertoires from blood. Once sampling was done, hyperthyroidism patients were given methimazole at a starting dose of 30 mg daily, whereas ophthalmopathy patients were given high-dose intravenous methylprednisolone. According to the paper, TCR Vbeta CDR3 sequencing was carried out on about 140 peripheral blood samples, which came from fewer than 50 ophthalmopathy, approximately 72 hyperthyroidism and about 17 progressor patients.

Study-level results and caveats: In validation, progression to ophthalmopathy was predicted by the model with roughly 71% sensitivity and under 85% specificity, a median of about 6.8 months before onset. Blood samples also contained most of the expanded thyroid clonotypes (frequency above 0.001), which suggests that blood repertoires may reflect thyroid immune responses. In cross-validation, a model built on a 13 V-J signature told ophthalmopathy apart from stable hyperthyroidism with 85% to 90% sensitivity and roughly 81% specificity, and in testing the same model reached 80%/75%. No statistical method was used to fix the sample size in advance, and group allocation was not hidden from the investigators.

Stable Graves' hyperthyroidism was defined as no progression to ophthalmopathy during 18 months of follow-up. Hyperthyroidism patients were newly diagnosed, with disease duration under 2 months, and aged 18 to 65 years. The study excluded patients with uncontrolled infections, other autoimmune diseases, pregnancy or lactation. Diagnoses relied on clinical symptoms, serum thyroxine and TRAb, thyroid ultrasound and orbital computed tomography. PBMCs were isolated from around 10 ml of fresh peripheral blood by Ficoll-Paque density gradient centrifugation. Trizol reagent was used to extract total RNA, and RNA quality was then checked on an Agilent 2100 Bioanalyzer. The TCR beta CDR3 regions were amplified from RNA transcripts. A first-round RT-PCR of the TCR CDR3 used the HTBI primer set with the Qiagen OneStep RT-PCR kit. A second multiplex PCR round built the libraries, followed by size selection and purification. Sequencing of the libraries was done on an Illumina HiSeq2000 using paired-end 100 bp reads. Per the source publication's procedure: Raw data were processed with SOAPnuke, discarding reads with adapters, uncalled bases, mean Phred below 15, or no exact constant-primer or identifier match. COPE v1.2.5 was used to merge high-quality paired reads, and clonotypes were defined as unique nucleotide sequences. MiTCR v1.1 was used to align clonotypes to the IMGT TRBV, TRBD and TRBJ reference segments. Only V-J combinations with frequency above 0.0001, covering 99% to 99.2% of repertoires, were analysed. A TCS score was defined as the ratio between F50 (clonal expansion) and ExV (chaos), using BLOSUM62-based TCRdist between CDR3 peptides within each V-J. Welch's t-statistics and random forest reduced several hundred V-J features to 10 to 15, which were used in a naive Bayes classifier (R e1071). Using fastp trimming at Q25 and MiXCR clonotype assembly, TCRdb reanalyzed the public sequencing data and kept in-frame beta chains. CDR3 protein duplicates are merged, each entry listing the most common genes and DNA. The V and J calls and clone size are TCRdb's, not the authors'. The sample yields fewer than 200,000 distinct CDR3 sequences; approximately 15% were counted once. The ten most abundant clones make up around 29% of the sample.

This clonotype was picked up many times. Its target antigen remains unknown. Base qualities are missing; no much larger clone stands one base away. Taken from cysteine to phenylalanine, the CDR3 has 11 residues. Only the CDR3 DNA is retained, 33 bases long and in frame from the first base. According to the germline V gene, CDR1 reads SGHRS and CDR2 reads YFSETQ. The V end loses 7 bases and the J end loses 1 base, and a stretch of 5 bases separates them. The clonotype was recovered from a woman aged 50 to 60 with Graves' hyperthyroidism. The specimen was blood. This chain is built from TRBV5-1 and TRBJ1-1, with the identity of the D gene unclear. The DNA reads as follows: TGCGCCAGCTTAGGGAACACTGAAGCTTTCTTT. Its protein product is CASLGNTEAFF.